The entry below gives a single T cell receptor beta chain sequence along with its context. As yet, its antigen is unknown. The sample originates from a study of CD8 T cells in ankylosing spondylitis. Findings and caveats of the study: Researchers reportedly found disease-linked clones significantly enriched in matched ankylosing spondylitis synovial fluid. Disease-linked clones bore a CD8+ phenotype and were relatively rare in peripheral blood. Among TCR beta sequences, a motif of roughly 8 highly homologous variants appeared characteristic of ankylosing spondylitis blood.

TCRdb independently ran MiXCR on the 5' RACE reads; one entry per CDR3 protein. This table has about 450,000 distinct CDR3 sequences, 26% appearing once. This CDR3 has 14 amino acids. The sequence came from a male donor with ankylosing spondylitis. Sequenced sample: blood, either unsorted or a sorted T cell fraction (not recorded which). The chain uses TRBV21-1 and TRBJ2-7; TRBD1 reflects the table's D call only, with no check against the DNA. TRBV21-1 is tagged as a pseudogene. The CDR3 DNA follows: TGTGCCAGCAGACCCTCCGGGACACAGTACGAGCAGTACTTC. As protein: CASRPSGTQYEQYF.